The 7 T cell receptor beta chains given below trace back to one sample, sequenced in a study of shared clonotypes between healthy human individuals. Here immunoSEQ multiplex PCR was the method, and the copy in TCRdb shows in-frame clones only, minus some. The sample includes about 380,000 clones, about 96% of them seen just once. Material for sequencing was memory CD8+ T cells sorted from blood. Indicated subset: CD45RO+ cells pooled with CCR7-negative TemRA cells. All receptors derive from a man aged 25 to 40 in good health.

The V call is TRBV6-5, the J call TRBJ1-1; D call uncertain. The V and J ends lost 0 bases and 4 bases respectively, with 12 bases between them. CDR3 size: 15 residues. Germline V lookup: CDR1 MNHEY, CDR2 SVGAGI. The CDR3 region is CASSYSSGASTEAFF. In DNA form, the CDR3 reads TGTGCCAGCAGTTACTCATCGGGTGCTAGCACTGAAGCTTTCTTT.

The CDR3 coding sequence is TGTGCCAGCAGCTGGGGACACCTCTCTGGAAACACCATATATTTT. Translated, it gives CASSWGHLSGNTIYF. V gene TRBV6-1 combines with J gene TRBJ1-3; tentative D call: TRBD1 (6 bases). Per the germline V gene, CDR1 is MNHNS and CDR2 is SASEGT. Trimming took off 6 bases at V and 0 bases at J, with 12 bases between the two ends. The CDR3 is 15 residues long.

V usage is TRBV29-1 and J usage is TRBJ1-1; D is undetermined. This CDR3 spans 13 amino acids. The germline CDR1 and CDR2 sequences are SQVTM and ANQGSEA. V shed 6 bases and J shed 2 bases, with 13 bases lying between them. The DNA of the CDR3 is TGCAGCGTCCCTCCGACGGAAAACACTGAAGCTTTCTTT. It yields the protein CSVPPTENTEAFF.

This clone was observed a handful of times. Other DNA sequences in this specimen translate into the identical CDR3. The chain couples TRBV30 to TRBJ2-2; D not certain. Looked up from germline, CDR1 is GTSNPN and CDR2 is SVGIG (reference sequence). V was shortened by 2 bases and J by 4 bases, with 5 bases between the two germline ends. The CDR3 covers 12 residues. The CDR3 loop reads CAWSSGTGELFF. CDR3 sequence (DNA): TGTGCCTGGAGTTCCGGCACCGGGGAGCTGTTTTTT.

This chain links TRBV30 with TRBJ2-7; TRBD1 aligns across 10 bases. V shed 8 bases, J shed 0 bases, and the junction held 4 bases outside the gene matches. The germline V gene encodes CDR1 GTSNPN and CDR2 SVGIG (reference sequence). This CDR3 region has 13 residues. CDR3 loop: CAGRQGASYEQYF. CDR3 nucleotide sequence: TGTGCCGGCCGACAGGGGGCCTCCTACGAGCAGTACTTC.

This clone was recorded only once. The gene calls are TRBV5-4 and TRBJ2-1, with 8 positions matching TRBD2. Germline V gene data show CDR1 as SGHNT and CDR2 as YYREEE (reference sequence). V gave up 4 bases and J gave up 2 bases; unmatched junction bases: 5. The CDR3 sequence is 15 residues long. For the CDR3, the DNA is TGTGCCAGCAGCCAAACCGGGGGGGCCTACAATGAGCAGTTCTTC. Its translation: CASSQTGGAYNEQFF.

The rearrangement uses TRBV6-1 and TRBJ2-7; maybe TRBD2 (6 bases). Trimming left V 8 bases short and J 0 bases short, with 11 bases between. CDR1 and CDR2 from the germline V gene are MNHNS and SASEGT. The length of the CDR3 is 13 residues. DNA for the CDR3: TGTGCCAGCGGAGGGACGGCCTCCTACGAGCAGTACTTC. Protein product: CASGGTASYEQYF.